These T cell receptor beta chains were read from a single sample in a study of blood T cell repertoires in COVID-19. Repertoires were generated with immunoSEQ multiplex PCR, while TCRdb's copy carries only in-frame clones and drops some. The data hold 150,000 to 200,000 clones, with around 86% observed a single time. Sequences were obtained from peripheral blood. All receptors derive from a man aged 45-65 years with active or convalescent COVID-19. CDR3s include the opening cysteine and the closing phenylalanine or tryptophan. The D gene is left open where the match is weak.

V gene,J gene,D gene,CDR3 protein
TRBV24-1,TRBJ1-4,.,CATSETQGRGFEKLFF
TRBV7-9,TRBJ1-4,TRBD1,CASSQGTGDEKLFF
TRBV20-1,TRBJ1-2,.,CSARGALGYTF
TRBV11-2,TRBJ1-3,.,CASSLDGDYGNTIYF
TRBV19,TRBJ2-2,TRBD1,CASSLRDRVISGELFF
TRBV19,TRBJ2-7,TRBD1,CASSLGQGSYEQYF
TRBV19,TRBJ2-2,.,CASLDRNTGELFF
TRBV6-6,TRBJ2-2,TRBD1,CASRRDSNTGELFF
TRBV29-1,TRBJ2-5,TRBD1,CSGDRGVETQYF
TRBV27,TRBJ1-5,TRBD1,CASKTGNQPQHF
TRBV7-2,TRBJ2-7,.,CASRGGVSGKNYEQYF